This T cell receptor (beta chain) was found in a study of human T cells and chemical hapten exposure. This CDR3 has 15 residues. V lost 0 bases, J lost 0 bases, and 5 bases lay in between. Germline V CDR1 and CDR2: LNHDA, SQIVND (reference sequence). TCRdb recomputed calls from the RACE reads with MiXCR, one row per CDR3 protein. Here the sample spans 380,000 or so distinct CDR3 sequences, around 5.5% being singletons. As to time point: pre-sensitization, week 0. Described treatment: therapeutic diphenylcyclopropenone sensitization with weekly scalp DPC. V usage is TRBV19 and J usage is TRBJ2-2; unclear D gene. The sequenced sample was whole blood, obtained in connection with sensitization to the hapten diphenylcyclopropenone (DPC). The TCR comes from a young woman with alopecia areata. Some clones in this sample may be carry-over from other donors' samples. CDR3 residues: CASSIEGTNTGELFF. The CDR3 DNA is TGTGCCAGTAGTATAGAGGGGACGAACACCGGGGAGCTGTTTTTT.